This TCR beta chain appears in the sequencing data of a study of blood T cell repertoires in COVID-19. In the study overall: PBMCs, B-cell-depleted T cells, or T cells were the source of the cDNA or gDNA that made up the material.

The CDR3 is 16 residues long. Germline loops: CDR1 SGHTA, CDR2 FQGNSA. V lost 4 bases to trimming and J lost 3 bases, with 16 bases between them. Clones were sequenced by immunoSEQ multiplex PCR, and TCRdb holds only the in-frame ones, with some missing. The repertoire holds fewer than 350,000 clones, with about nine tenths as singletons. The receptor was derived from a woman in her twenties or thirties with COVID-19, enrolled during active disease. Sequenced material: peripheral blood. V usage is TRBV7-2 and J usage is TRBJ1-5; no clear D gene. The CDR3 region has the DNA TGTGCCAGCAGCTCTACTAGGGCTTCCCACAATCAGCCCCAGCATTTT. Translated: CASSSTRASHNQPQHF.